Listed below are T cell receptor beta chains from one sample, sequenced in a study of T cells in tumors after PD-1 blockade. Repertoires were generated with immunoSEQ multiplex PCR, while TCRdb's copy carries only in-frame clones and drops some. The sample yields about 63,000 clones, approximately 79% seen once. This specimen was PBMCs, taken after anti-PD-1 treatment. These receptors were obtained from a human donor with basal cell carcinoma. Each CDR3 is given with its conserved first and last residue. The order of the fields is J gene, V gene, CDR3 protein.

j_gene: TRBJ2-7; v_gene: TRBV6-5; CDR3aa: CASSYPGQVGEQYF
j_gene: TRBJ1-2; v_gene: TRBV6-1; CDR3aa: CASSEGQGDGYTF
j_gene: TRBJ1-2; v_gene: TRBV28; CDR3aa: CASSPRGLDRYTF
j_gene: TRBJ2-3; v_gene: TRBV5-6; CDR3aa: CASSSWGSRADTQYF
j_gene: TRBJ2-3; v_gene: TRBV5-4; CDR3aa: CASSLGPAGGPGDTQYF
j_gene: TRBJ1-6; v_gene: TRBV6-1; CDR3aa: CASSETSMTYNSPLHF
j_gene: TRBJ2-1; v_gene: TRBV7-9; CDR3aa: CASKPWPGGEDNEQFF
j_gene: TRBJ2-7; v_gene: TRBV4-1; CDR3aa: CASSQDFIGPSGGYPYEQYF
j_gene: TRBJ1-1; v_gene: TRBV10-3; CDR3aa: CAISGGWGREYTEAFF
j_gene: TRBJ2-7; v_gene: TRBV10-3; CDR3aa: CAISEVGQGHYEQYF
j_gene: TRBJ2-1; v_gene: TRBV6-5; CDR3aa: CASRASGGNYNEQFF
j_gene: TRBJ1-1; v_gene: TRBV16; CDR3aa: CASSHHRDNTEAFF
j_gene: TRBJ2-5; v_gene: TRBV24-1; CDR3aa: CATSGGTGGFETQYF
j_gene: TRBJ2-7; v_gene: TRBV6-2/TRBV6-3; CDR3aa: CASSNSDIYEQYF
j_gene: TRBJ1-3; v_gene: TRBV30; CDR3aa: CAWRTERGNTIYF
j_gene: TRBJ2-3; v_gene: TRBV11-2; CDR3aa: CASSWASGPDTQYF
j_gene: TRBJ1-2; v_gene: TRBV23-1; CDR3aa: CASSQSTGERCGYTF
j_gene: TRBJ2-7; v_gene: TRBV13; CDR3aa: CASSLERQGRDYEQYF
j_gene: TRBJ2-1; v_gene: TRBV18; CDR3aa: CASSRGLTNEQFF
j_gene: TRBJ2-1; v_gene: TRBV2; CDR3aa: CASGRLAEYNEQFF
j_gene: TRBJ2-3; v_gene: TRBV2; CDR3aa: CASLRGEADTQYF
j_gene: TRBJ1-5; v_gene: TRBV28; CDR3aa: CASSRVGVNQPQHF
j_gene: TRBJ1-2; v_gene: TRBV9; CDR3aa: CASSARQGNYGYTF
j_gene: TRBJ2-2; v_gene: TRBV5-1; CDR3aa: CASSHRLAGVNTGELFF
j_gene: TRBJ2-5; v_gene: TRBV10-3; CDR3aa: CAISEPQETQYF
j_gene: TRBJ1-2; v_gene: TRBV5-1; CDR3aa: CASSLESRVGGYTF
j_gene: TRBJ2-7; v_gene: TRBV10-1; CDR3aa: CASSTDRGGYEQYF
j_gene: TRBJ2-7; v_gene: TRBV14; CDR3aa: CASSRTYSYEQYF
j_gene: TRBJ1-4; v_gene: TRBV7-9; CDR3aa: CASSLGQVGEKLFF
j_gene: TRBJ2-2; v_gene: TRBV19; CDR3aa: CATMMAGLGTGELFF
j_gene: TRBJ1-4; v_gene: TRBV2; CDR3aa: CASSDPGVNEKLFF
j_gene: TRBJ2-5; v_gene: TRBV7-2; CDR3aa: CASSFDGLRAQYF
j_gene: TRBJ2-7; v_gene: TRBV5-1; CDR3aa: CASSPRVGSGGRTYEQYF
j_gene: TRBJ2-7; v_gene: TRBV10-3; CDR3aa: CAISERGDSYEQYF
j_gene: TRBJ2-6; v_gene: TRBV5-1; CDR3aa: CASSRTGAEGGANVLTF
j_gene: TRBJ2-5; v_gene: TRBV2; CDR3aa: CASRDYGETQYF
j_gene: TRBJ1-1; v_gene: TRBV5-1; CDR3aa: CASSGPGLDTEAFF
j_gene: TRBJ2-7; v_gene: TRBV9; CDR3aa: CASSVDLEVAEQYF
j_gene: TRBJ1-2; v_gene: TRBV6-5; CDR3aa: CASTQRGTDYGYTF
j_gene: TRBJ2-7; v_gene: TRBV10-3; CDR3aa: CAISLDRGPYEQYF
j_gene: TRBJ2-3; v_gene: TRBV5-4; CDR3aa: CASSSTGTGNADTQYF
j_gene: TRBJ1-6; v_gene: TRBV7-9; CDR3aa: CASSPGDDRGNSPLHF
j_gene: TRBJ1-4; v_gene: TRBV5-6; CDR3aa: CASSRSGFVTGEKLFF
j_gene: TRBJ2-3; v_gene: TRBV24-1; CDR3aa: CATSDLRQGDTQYF
j_gene: TRBJ2-1; v_gene: TRBV10-3; CDR3aa: CAISESRTSGSSYNEQFF
j_gene: TRBJ2-2; v_gene: TRBV5-1; CDR3aa: CASSSTGTVSTGELFF
j_gene: TRBJ1-6; v_gene: TRBV3-1/TRBV3-2; CDR3aa: CASSPRAGILSPLHF
j_gene: TRBJ2-5; v_gene: TRBV7-7; CDR3aa: CASSLSGLGNQETQYF
j_gene: TRBJ2-7; v_gene: TRBV12-3/TRBV12-4; CDR3aa: CASGLAQREQYF
j_gene: TRBJ2-1; v_gene: TRBV19; CDR3aa: CASSLLFWGALNEQFF
j_gene: TRBJ2-1; v_gene: TRBV6-5; CDR3aa: CASIRSYGNEQFF
j_gene: TRBJ2-1; v_gene: TRBV27; CDR3aa: CASSPRDSSYNEQFF